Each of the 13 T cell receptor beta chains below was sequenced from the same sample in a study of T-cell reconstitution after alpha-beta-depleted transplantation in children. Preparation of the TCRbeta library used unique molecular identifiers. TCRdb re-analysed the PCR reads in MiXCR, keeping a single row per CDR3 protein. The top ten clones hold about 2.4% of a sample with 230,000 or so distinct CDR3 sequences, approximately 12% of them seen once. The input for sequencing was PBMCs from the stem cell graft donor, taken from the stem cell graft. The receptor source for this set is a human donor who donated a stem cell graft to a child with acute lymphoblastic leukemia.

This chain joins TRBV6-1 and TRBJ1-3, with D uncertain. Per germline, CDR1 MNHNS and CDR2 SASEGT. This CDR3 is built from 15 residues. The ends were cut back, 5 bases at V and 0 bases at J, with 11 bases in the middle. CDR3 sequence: CASSLQKFSGNTIYF. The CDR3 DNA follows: TGTGCCAGCAGTCTCCAGAAGTTCTCTGGAAACACCATATATTTT.

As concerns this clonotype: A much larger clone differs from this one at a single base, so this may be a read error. CDR3 in DNA: TGCAGTGCTAGACAGGGGGAAACTGAACCTTTCTTT. Protein: CSARQGETEPFF. The gene calls are TRBV20-1 and TRBJ1-1; 7 nucleotides agree with TRBD1. The CDR3 runs 12 residues. Germline values: CDR1 DFQATT, CDR2 SNEGSKA (reference sequence).

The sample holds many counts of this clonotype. Here the CDR3 DNA reads TGTGCCAGCAGTCCAGCGGGGGCCGAGACCCAGTACTTC. It yields the protein CASSPAGAETQYF. This chain links TRBV6-6 with TRBJ2-5, with 8 bases matching TRBD2. V shed 5 bases, J shed 5 bases, and the junction held 4 bases outside the gene matches. This CDR3 is built from 13 residues. The V gene's germline CDR1 is MNHNY and CDR2 SVGAGI (reference sequence).

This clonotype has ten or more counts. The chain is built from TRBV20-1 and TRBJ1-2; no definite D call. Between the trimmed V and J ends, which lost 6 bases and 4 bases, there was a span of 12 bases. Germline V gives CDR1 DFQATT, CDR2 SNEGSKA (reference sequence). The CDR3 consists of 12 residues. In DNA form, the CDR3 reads TGCAGTGCCCTCGGAGGAGCCTATGGCTACACCTTC. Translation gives CSALGGAYGYTF.

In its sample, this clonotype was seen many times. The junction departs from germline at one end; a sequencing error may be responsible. For the CDR3, the DNA is TGCAGTGCCAGAGCGGGGGGGCCTTCGGAGACCCAGTACTTC. Residues: CSARAGGPSETQYF. V and J are TRBV20-1 and TRBJ2-5; 10 nucleotides agree with TRBD2. Germline lookup yields CDR1 DFQATT and CDR2 SNEGSKA (reference sequence). The CDR3 loop spans 14 amino acids.

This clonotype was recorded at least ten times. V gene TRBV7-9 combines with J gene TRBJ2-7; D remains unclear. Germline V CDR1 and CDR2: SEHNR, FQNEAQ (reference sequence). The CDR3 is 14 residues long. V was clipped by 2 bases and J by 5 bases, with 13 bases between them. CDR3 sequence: CASSLSASFHEQYF. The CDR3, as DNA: TGTGCCAGCAGCTTATCGGCCAGTTTTCACGAGCAGTACTTC.

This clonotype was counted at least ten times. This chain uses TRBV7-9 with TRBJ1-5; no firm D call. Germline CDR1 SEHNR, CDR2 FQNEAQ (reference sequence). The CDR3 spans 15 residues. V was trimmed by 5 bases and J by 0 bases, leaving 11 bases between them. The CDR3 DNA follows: TGTGCCAGCAGCCCTATATTGGATAGCAATCAGCCCCAGCATTTT. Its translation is CASSPILDSNQPQHF.

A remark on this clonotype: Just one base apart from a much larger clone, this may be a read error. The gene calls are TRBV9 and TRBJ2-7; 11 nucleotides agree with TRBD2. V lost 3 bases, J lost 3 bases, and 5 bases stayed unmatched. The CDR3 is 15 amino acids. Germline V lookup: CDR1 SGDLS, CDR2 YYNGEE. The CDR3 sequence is CASSEGLADYYEQYF. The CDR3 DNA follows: TGTGCCAGCAGCGAGGGACTAGCGGACTACTACGAGCAGTACTTC.

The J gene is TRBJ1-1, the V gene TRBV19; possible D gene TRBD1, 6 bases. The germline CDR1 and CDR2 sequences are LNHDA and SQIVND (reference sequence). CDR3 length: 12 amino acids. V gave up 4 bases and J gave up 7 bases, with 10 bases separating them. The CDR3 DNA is TGTGCCAGTAGTAAAGGGGGATTTGAAGCTTTCTTT. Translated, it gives CASSKGGFEAFF.

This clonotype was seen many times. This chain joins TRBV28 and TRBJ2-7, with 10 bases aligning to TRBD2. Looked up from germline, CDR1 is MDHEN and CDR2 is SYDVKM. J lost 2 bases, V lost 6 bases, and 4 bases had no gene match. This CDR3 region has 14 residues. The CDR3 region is CASRGAGGTYEQYF. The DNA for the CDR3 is TGTGCCAGCAGAGGAGCGGGGGGGACCTACGAGCAGTACTTC.

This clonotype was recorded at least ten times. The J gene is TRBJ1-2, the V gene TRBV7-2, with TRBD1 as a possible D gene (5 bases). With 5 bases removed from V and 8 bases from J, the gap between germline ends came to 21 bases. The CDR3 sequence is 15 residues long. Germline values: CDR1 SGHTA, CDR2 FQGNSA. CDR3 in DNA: TGTGCCAGCAGCGCCCGACAGACCTCGTGGCGGGGCTACACCTTC. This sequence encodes CASSARQTSWRGYTF.

CDR3 DNA sequence: TGCAGTGCTAGAAAAGGCCAGGGGTGGATCAATGAGCAGTTCTTC. It specifies CSARKGQGWINEQFF. The rearrangement joins TRBV20-1 to TRBJ2-1; D perhaps matches TRBD1 (6 bases). Germline lookup yields CDR1 DFQATT and CDR2 SNEGSKA (reference sequence). The CDR3 consists of 15 residues. Trimming took off 2 bases at V and 6 bases at J, with 17 bases between the two ends.

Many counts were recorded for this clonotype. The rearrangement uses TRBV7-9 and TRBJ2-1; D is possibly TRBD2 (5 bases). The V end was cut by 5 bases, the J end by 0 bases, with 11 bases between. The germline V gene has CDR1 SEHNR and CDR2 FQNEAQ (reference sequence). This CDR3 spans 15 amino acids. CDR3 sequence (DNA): TGTGCCAGCAGCACCGGACTGAGCTCCTACAATGAGCAGTTCTTC. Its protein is CASSTGLSSYNEQFF.